This entry concerns a single T cell receptor (beta chain). This sample was included in a study of shared clonotypes between healthy human individuals. The CDR3 is 13 amino acids. Germline V gene lookup returns CDR1 MNHNS and CDR2 SASEGT. The V end lost 7 bases, the J end lost 0 bases, and 10 bases lay between the germline ends. Some clones are missing from TCRdb's copy, which holds only in-frame ones; the method was immunoSEQ multiplex PCR. The sample yields approximately 2.1 million clones, 85% to 95% seen once. The J gene is TRBJ2-7, the V gene TRBV6-1; D not resolved. This sequence was found in a man aged 18 to 29 in good health. Some clones in this sample may be carry-over from other donors' samples. What was sequenced was naive CD4+ T cells from PBMCs. Regarding subset: CD45RA+ positively selected. CDR3: CASISRISYEQYF. Written as DNA, the CDR3 is TGTGCCAGCATTAGTCGGATCTCCTACGAGCAGTACTTC.